The 23 T cell receptor beta chains listed next were all sequenced from one sample in a study of cytomegalovirus exposure and HLA in healthy donors. Sequencing used immunoSEQ multiplex PCR; TCRdb keeps in-frame clones, though not all of them. The sample carries about 110,000 clones, around nine tenths recorded once. The specimen was PBMCs. All receptors derive from a woman between 18 and 29 years old in good health and CMV-seronegative.

The V call is TRBV6-1, the J call TRBJ2-1, with 10 nucleotides matching TRBD1. Germline loops: CDR1 MNHNS, CDR2 SASEGT. The CDR3 runs to 14 residues. With V trimmed by 4 bases and J by 10 bases, 7 bases remained unmatched. In DNA, the CDR3 is TGTGCCAGCAGTGCAGAGACAGGGGGCTTGGAGCAGTTCTTC. Its protein is CASSAETGGLEQFF.

To note about this clone: One end of the junction is discordant with germline, which a read error may explain. The chain employs TRBV5-6 and TRBJ1-2, with a possible D match to TRBD1 (6 bases). This CDR3 spans 14 amino acids. The germline V gene has CDR1 SGHDT and CDR2 YYEEEE. CDR3 DNA sequence: TGTGCCAGCAGCTTGTGGCAGGGGCCTCCCCCGTCGAACTTC. It codes for CASSLWQGPPPSNF.

The chain couples TRBV4-1 to TRBJ2-7; maybe TRBD2 (7 bases). Trimming pared 0 bases from V and 7 bases from J, leaving 16 bases between. Germline V gives CDR1 MGHRA, CDR2 YSYEKL. The CDR3 spans 15 residues. CDR3 nucleotide sequence: TGCGCCAGCAGCCAAGATTTCCCGGGGGGCCGAGAGCAGTACTTC. Its protein is CASSQDFPGGREQYF.

The V call is TRBV19, the J call TRBJ2-7; 7 nucleotides match TRBD1. The germline V gene has CDR1 LNHDA and CDR2 SQIVND (reference sequence). Losses at the gene ends were 6 bases for V and 4 bases for J; bases not matched to a gene: 9. The CDR3 runs 14 residues. CDR3 DNA: TGTGCCAGTAGCCGGGACAGAGCCTCATACGAGCAGTACTTC. Translated: CASSRDRASYEQYF.

The rearrangement joins TRBV7-9 to TRBJ2-4; 7 positions agree with TRBD1. The CDR3 spans 16 residues. The V and J ends lost 4 bases and 8 bases, in that order; junction bases with no gene match: 14. Germline V gene data show CDR1 as SEHNR and CDR2 as FQNEAQ (reference sequence). CDR3 nucleotides: TGTGCCAGCAGCTCATTCAAAGGGGGCGAATGGGACATTCAGTACTTC. Its protein is CASSSFKGGEWDIQYF.

This clone was counted only a few times. The rearrangement uses TRBV5-1 and TRBJ1-4, with D hard to call. This CDR3 region has 15 residues. Trimming cost V 3 bases and J 0 bases, with 9 bases left between them. Germline values: CDR1 SGHRS, CDR2 YFSETQ. In DNA form, the CDR3 reads TGCGCCAGCAGCTCTTACTCGACAACTAATGAAAAACTGTTTTTT. Translated, it gives CASSSYSTTNEKLFF.

The rearrangement uses TRBV11-2 and TRBJ1-6; 7 bases agree with TRBD1. J gave up 3 bases and V 3 bases, and 11 bases lay outside the gene matches. The CDR3 totals 18 residues. Germline CDR1 SGHAT, CDR2 FQNNGV. CDR3 bases: TGTGCCAGCAGCTTTCACAGGGGCGCCATGAACTATAATTCACCCCTCCACTTT. It translates to CASSFHRGAMNYNSPLHF.

The chain recombines TRBV28 with TRBJ2-7; 10 bases line up with TRBD2. Germline-derived CDR1 and CDR2 are MDHEN and SYDVKM. The CDR3 is 16 amino acids. V was clipped by 5 bases and J by 2 bases; unmatched bases: 9. The CDR3 region has the DNA TGTGCCAGCAGTCCATTCGGGAGCGGGAGGGCCTACGAGCAGTACTTC. This translates into CASSPFGSGRAYEQYF.

The gene calls are TRBV6-4 and TRBJ2-3; D might be TRBD2 (7 bases). Between the trimmed V and J ends, which lost 0 bases and 6 bases, there was a span of 16 bases. There are 16 residues in the CDR3. CDR1 and CDR2 from the germline V gene are MRHNA and SNTAGT. CDR3 nucleotides: TGTGCCAGCAGTGACTCGTTAGGCGGGGGCGCGGATACGCAGTATTTT. Amino acid sequence: CASSDSLGGGADTQYF.

The chain carries TRBV7-9 and TRBJ2-7, with 7 bases lining up with TRBD2. After removal of 3 bases from V and 3 bases from J, the junction contained 5 bases not matched to a gene. Germline loops: CDR1 SEHNR, CDR2 FQNEAQ (reference sequence). This CDR3 spans 14 amino acids. CDR3 protein: CASSLGGAGYEQYF. The CDR3 DNA reads as TGTGCCAGCAGCTTGGGAGGGGCTGGCTACGAGCAGTACTTC.

The genes are TRBV11-3 and TRBJ2-7; D is possibly TRBD1 (6 bases). The CDR3 contains 13 residues. Germline V gene data show CDR1 as SGHNT and CDR2 as YENEEA. V shed 5 bases and J shed 3 bases, with 11 bases lying between them. The CDR3 spells CASSPSRGYEQYF. Written as DNA, the CDR3 is TGTGCCAGCAGCCCATCCAGGGGCTACGAGCAGTACTTC.

The J gene is TRBJ1-1, the V gene TRBV5-1, with D perhaps matching TRBD1 (6 bases). CDR1 and CDR2 from the germline V gene are SGHRS and YFSETQ. Trimming stripped 1 base from V and 0 bases from J, with 10 bases between. The CDR3 runs to 15 residues. The CDR3 region is CASSLLGGLNTEAFF. Written as DNA, the CDR3 is TGCGCCAGCAGCTTGTTGGGGGGGCTGAACACTGAAGCTTTCTTT.

DNA for the CDR3: TGTGCCAGCAGCGCGGGGACAGGGCCTCTCATGAACACTGAAGCTTTCTTT. This codes for CASSAGTGPLMNTEAFF. The V gene is TRBV9, the J gene TRBJ1-1, with TRBD1 matching over 9 bases. Germline-derived CDR1 and CDR2 are SGDLS and YYNGEE. V shed 3 bases, J shed 0 bases, and the junction held 9 bases outside the gene matches. CDR3 length equals 17 residues.

J is TRBJ2-3 and V is TRBV5-1, with a possible D match to TRBD2 (6 bases). V shed 2 bases and J shed 5 bases, with 12 bases lying between them. There are 14 residues in the CDR3. Germline lookup yields CDR1 SGHRS and CDR2 YFSETQ. CDR3: CASSFGRRVDTQYF. The CDR3 bases are TGCGCCAGCAGCTTCGGCAGGAGGGTAGATACGCAGTATTTT.

The CDR3 protein is CAWSVLAGGDTQYF. CDR3 coding DNA: TGTGCCTGGAGTGTACTAGCGGGGGGAGATACGCAGTATTTT. V and J are TRBV30 and TRBJ2-3; 12 nucleotides line up with TRBD2. Germline loops: CDR1 GTSNPN, CDR2 SVGIG (reference sequence). The CDR3 is 14 amino acids. V dropped 0 bases and J dropped 5; count of bases not matched to a gene: 0.

V gene TRBV28 combines with J gene TRBJ2-7; a possible D gene is TRBD1 (7 bases). This CDR3 comprises 15 residues. Trimming took 3 bases from V and 7 from J, leaving 19 bases between them. The germline gives CDR1 MDHEN, CDR2 SYDVKM. CDR3 bases: TGTGCCAGCAGTTTTCGTCAGGGGGGTAGTCAGGAGCAGTACTTC. Translating it yields CASSFRQGGSQEQYF.

The chain joins TRBV4-3 to TRBJ2-1, with D possibly matching TRBD2 (5 bases). The length of the CDR3 is 18 residues. Germline V CDR1 and CDR2: LGHNA, YSLEER. Trimming pared 0 bases from V and 6 bases from J, leaving 21 bases between. The DNA of the CDR3 is TGCGCCAGCAGCCAAGATTCCGCCTCCGGGTTGAGGGTCAATGAGCAGTTCTTC. This encodes CASSQDSASGLRVNEQFF.

The gene calls are TRBV29-1 and TRBJ2-2; weak D call: TRBD1 (6 bases). Germline CDR1 SQVTM, CDR2 ANQGSEA. Trimming left V 4 bases short and J 0 bases short, with 12 bases between. The CDR3 runs to 15 residues. The CDR3 loop is CSVGQGYANTGELFF. Written as DNA, the CDR3 is TGCAGCGTTGGTCAGGGGTACGCGAACACCGGGGAGCTGTTTTTT.

The V and J genes are TRBV6-4 and TRBJ1-2; perhaps TRBD1 as D (6 bases). From germline, CDR1 is MRHNA and CDR2 SNTAGT. The CDR3 is 13 residues long. The V end lost 2 bases, the J end lost 4 bases, and 8 bases lay between the germline ends. CDR3 nucleotide sequence: TGTGCCAGCAGTGACGTAGGGGGCTATGGCTACACCTTC. Its translation is CASSDVGGYGYTF.

The V call is TRBV29-1, the J call TRBJ1-5, with TRBD1 matching 7 bases. The ends lost 6 bases at V and 5 bases at J; junction bases unmatched: 10. The germline V gene encodes CDR1 SQVTM and CDR2 ANQGSEA. This CDR3 comprises 14 residues. The CDR3 region is CSVKSGDSDQPQHF. The CDR3, as DNA: TGCAGCGTCAAGTCAGGGGACAGCGATCAGCCCCAGCATTTT.

The chain is built from TRBV19 and TRBJ1-5, with 8 bases aligning to TRBD1. Germline CDR1 LNHDA, CDR2 SQIVND (reference sequence). CDR3 length: 13 amino acids. V lost 8 bases to trimming and J lost 6 bases; unmatched junction nucleotides: 6. CDR3 DNA sequence: TGTGCCAGTCAGGGGACAGGTGGTCAGCCCCAGCATTTT. Protein product: CASQGTGGQPQHF.

The chain couples TRBV21-1 to TRBJ2-1; TRBD2, the table's D call, was not compared with the DNA. TRBV21-1 is described as a pseudogene. The length of the CDR3 is 17 residues. CDR3 nucleotide sequence: TGTGCCAGCAGCACTCCCCAACCGGGGGTACATCAGGGTGAGCAGTTCTTC. Translated: CASSTPQPGVHQGEQFF.

The rearrangement uses TRBV5-1 and TRBJ1-5; D gene uncertain. Germline V gene lookup returns CDR1 SGHRS and CDR2 YFSETQ. V was pared by 4 bases and J by 7 bases, with 15 bases between. This CDR3 is built from 14 residues. The CDR3 bases are TGCGCCAGCAGCCCCGTTCGCCCGCGCCAGCCCCAGCATTTT. This translates into CASSPVRPRQPQHF.